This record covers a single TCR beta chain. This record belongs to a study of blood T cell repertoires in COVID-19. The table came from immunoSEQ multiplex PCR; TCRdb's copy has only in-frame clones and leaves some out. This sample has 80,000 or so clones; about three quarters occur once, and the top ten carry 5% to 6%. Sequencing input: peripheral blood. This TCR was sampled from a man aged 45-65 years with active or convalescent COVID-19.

This CDR3 is CASSYSVWSSAYEQYF. The CDR3 DNA follows: TGTGCCAGCAGTTACTCGGTCTGGTCGAGCGCCTACGAGCAGTACTTC. This chain connects TRBV6-2 or TRBV6-3 to TRBJ2-7; D uncertain. From germline, CDR1 is MNHEY and CDR2 SVGEGT. With 0 bases removed from V and 2 bases from J, the gap between germline ends came to 14 bases. This CDR3 has 16 residues.